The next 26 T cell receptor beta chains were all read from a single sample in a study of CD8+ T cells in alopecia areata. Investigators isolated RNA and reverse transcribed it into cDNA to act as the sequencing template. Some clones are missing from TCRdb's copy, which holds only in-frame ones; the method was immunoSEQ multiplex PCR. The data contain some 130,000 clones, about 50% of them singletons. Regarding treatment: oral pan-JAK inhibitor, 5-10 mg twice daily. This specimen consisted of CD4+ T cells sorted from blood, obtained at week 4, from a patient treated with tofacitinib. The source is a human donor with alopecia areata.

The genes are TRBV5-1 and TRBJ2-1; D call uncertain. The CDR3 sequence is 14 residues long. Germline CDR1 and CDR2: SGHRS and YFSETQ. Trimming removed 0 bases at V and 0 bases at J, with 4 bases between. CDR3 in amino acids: CASSLGGSYNEQFF. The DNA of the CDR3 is TGCGCCAGCAGCTTGGGCGGCTCCTACAATGAGCAGTTCTTC.

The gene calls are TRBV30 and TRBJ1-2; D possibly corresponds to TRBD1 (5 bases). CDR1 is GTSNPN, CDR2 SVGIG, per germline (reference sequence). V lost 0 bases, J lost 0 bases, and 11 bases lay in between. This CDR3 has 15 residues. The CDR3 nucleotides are TGTGCCTGGAGTGTACGGGGACTCCCTAACTATGGCTACACCTTC. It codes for CAWSVRGLPNYGYTF.

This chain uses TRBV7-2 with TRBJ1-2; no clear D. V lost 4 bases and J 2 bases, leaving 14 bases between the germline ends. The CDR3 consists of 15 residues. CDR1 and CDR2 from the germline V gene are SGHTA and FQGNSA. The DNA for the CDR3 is TGTGCCAGCAGCTGGAGCCAAACCGTAAACTATGGCTACACCTTC. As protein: CASSWSQTVNYGYTF. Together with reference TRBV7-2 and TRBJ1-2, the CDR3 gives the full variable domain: GAGVSQSPSNKVTEKGKDVELRCDPISGHTALYWYRQSLGQGLEFLIYFQGNSAPDKSGLPSDRFSAERTGGSVSTLTIQRTQQEDSAVYLCASSWSQTVNYGYTFGSGTRLTVV.

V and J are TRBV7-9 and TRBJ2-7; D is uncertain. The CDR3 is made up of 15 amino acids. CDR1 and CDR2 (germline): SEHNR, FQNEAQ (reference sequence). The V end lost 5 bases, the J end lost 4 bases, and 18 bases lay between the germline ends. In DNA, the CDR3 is TGTGCCAGCAGCACCCCTAGATCAGGTGTTTACGAGCAGTACTTC. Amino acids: CASSTPRSGVYEQYF.

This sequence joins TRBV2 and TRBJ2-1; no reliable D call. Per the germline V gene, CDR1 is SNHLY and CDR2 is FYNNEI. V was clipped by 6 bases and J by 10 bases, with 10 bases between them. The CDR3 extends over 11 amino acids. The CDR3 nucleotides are TGTGCCAGCAGCGTACTCTGGGAGCAGTTCTTC. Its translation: CASSVLWEQFF.

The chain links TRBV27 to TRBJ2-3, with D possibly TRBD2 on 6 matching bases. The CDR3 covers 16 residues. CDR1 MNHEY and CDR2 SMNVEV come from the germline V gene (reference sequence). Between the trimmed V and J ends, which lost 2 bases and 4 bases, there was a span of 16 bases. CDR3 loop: CASSLARRGTSDTQYF. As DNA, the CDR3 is TGTGCCAGCAGTTTAGCTCGGCGGGGTACATCAGATACGCAGTATTTT.

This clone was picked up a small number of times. The CDR3 DNA is TGCAGCGTTGAAAGGCGGGGGGGCCGGGAGACCCAGTACTTC. Translating it yields CSVERRGGRETQYF. The J gene is TRBJ2-5, the V gene TRBV29-1; 9 bases are shared with TRBD2. V shed 2 bases, J shed 5 bases, and the junction held 6 bases outside the gene matches. Germline CDR1 reads SQVTM; CDR2 reads ANQGSEA. This CDR3 comprises 14 residues. The full variable domain, in which reference TRBV29-1 and TRBJ2-5 provide the parts outside the CDR3, is SAVISQKPSRDICQRGTSLTIQCQVDSQVTMMFWYRQQPGQSLTLIATANQGSEATYESGFVIDKFPISRPNLTFSTLTVSNMSPEDSSIYLCSVERRGGRETQYFGPGTRLLVL.

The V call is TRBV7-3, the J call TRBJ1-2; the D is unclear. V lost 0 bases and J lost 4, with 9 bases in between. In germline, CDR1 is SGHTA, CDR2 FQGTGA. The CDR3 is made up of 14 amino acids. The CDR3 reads CASSLTRVPYGYTF. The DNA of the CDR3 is TGTGCCAGCAGCTTAACAAGGGTACCCTATGGCTACACCTTC. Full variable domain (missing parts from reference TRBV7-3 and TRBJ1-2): GAGVSQTPSNKVTEKGKYVELRCDPISGHTALYWYRQSLGQGPEFLIYFQGTGAADDSGLPNDRFFAVRPEGSVSTLKIQRTERGDSAVYLCASSLTRVPYGYTFGSGTRLTVV.

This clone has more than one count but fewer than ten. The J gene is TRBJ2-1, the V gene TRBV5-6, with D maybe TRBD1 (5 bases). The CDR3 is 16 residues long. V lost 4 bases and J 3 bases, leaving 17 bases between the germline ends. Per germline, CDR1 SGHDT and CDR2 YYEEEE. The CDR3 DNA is TGTGCCAGCAGCCGAACTACAGGAAAGGACTACAATGAGCAGTTCTTC. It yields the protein CASSRTTGKDYNEQFF.

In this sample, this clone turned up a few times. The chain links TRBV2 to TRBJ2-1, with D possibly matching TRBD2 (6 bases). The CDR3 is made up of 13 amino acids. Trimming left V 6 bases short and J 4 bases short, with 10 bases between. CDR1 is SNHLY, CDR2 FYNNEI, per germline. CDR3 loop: CASRGGTYNEQFF. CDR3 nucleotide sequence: TGTGCCAGCAGGGGCGGGACTTACAATGAGCAGTTCTTC.

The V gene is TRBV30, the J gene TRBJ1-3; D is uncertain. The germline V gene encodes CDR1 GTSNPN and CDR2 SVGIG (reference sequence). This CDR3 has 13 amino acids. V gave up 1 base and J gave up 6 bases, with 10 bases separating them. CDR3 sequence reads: CAWSGSSANTIYF. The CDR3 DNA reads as TGTGCCTGGAGTGGATCCTCGGCAAACACCATATATTTT.

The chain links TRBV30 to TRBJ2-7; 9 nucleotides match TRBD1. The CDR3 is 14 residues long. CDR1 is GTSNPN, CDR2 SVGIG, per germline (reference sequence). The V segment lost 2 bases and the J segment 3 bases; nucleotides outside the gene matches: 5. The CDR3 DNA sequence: TGTGCCTGGAGTCAGGGACAGGGAAACTACGAGCAGTACTTC. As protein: CAWSQGQGNYEQYF.

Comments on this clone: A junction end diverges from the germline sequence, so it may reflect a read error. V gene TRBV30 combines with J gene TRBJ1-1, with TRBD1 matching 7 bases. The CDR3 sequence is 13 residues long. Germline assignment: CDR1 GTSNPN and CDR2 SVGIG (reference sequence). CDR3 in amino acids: CAWSVVKGASSLF. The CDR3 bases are TGTGCCTGGAGTGTCGTAAAGGGGGCCTCATCTCTCTTT.

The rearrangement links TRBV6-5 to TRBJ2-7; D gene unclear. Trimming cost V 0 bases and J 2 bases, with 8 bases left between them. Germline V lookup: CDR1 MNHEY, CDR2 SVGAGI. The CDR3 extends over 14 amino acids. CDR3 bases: TGTGCCAGCAGTTACTCGATTAGGGCCTACGAGCAGTACTTC. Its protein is CASSYSIRAYEQYF.

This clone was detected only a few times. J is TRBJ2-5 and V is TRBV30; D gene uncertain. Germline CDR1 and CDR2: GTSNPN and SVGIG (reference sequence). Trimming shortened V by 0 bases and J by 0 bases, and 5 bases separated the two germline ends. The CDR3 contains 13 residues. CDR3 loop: CAWSVGNQETQYF. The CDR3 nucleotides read TGTGCCTGGAGTGTAGGAAACCAAGAGACCCAGTACTTC.

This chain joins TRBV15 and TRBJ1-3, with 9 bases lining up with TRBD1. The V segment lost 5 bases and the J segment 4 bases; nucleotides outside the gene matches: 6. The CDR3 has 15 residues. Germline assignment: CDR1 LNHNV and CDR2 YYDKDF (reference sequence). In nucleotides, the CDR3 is TGTGCCACCAGCGCCGGGACAGGGTCAGGAAACACCATATATTTT. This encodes CATSAGTGSGNTIYF. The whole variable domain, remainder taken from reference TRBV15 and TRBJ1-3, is DAMVIQNPRYQVTQFGKPVTLSCSQTLNHNVMYWYQQKSSQAPKLLFHYYDKDFNNEADTPDNFQSRRPNTSFCFLDIRSPGLGDTAMYLCATSAGTGSGNTIYFGEGSWLTVV.

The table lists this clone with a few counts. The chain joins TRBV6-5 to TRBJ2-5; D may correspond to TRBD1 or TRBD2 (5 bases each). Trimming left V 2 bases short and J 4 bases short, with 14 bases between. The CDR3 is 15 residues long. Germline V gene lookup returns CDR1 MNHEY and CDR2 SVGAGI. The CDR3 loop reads CASSYRGTAVETQYF. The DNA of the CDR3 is TGTGCCAGCAGTTACCGAGGGACGGCGGTAGAGACCCAGTACTTC.

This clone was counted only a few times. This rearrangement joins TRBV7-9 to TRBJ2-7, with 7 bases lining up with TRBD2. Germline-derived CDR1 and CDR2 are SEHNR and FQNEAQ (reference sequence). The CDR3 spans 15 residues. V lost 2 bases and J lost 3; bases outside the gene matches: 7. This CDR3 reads CASSLQGAGSYEQYF. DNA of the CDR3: TGTGCCAGCAGCTTACAGGGAGCGGGAAGCTACGAGCAGTACTTC.

In DNA form, the CDR3 reads TGTGCCAGCTACGCCCCGGGGTCGCCTCGCTATGGCTACACCTTC. Protein sequence: CASYAPGSPRYGYTF. V is TRBV6-5 and J is TRBJ1-2; D unresolved. With 8 bases removed from V and 4 bases from J, the gap between germline ends came to 20 bases. The CDR3 sequence is 15 residues long. Germline V gene sequence: CDR1 MNHEY, CDR2 SVGAGI.

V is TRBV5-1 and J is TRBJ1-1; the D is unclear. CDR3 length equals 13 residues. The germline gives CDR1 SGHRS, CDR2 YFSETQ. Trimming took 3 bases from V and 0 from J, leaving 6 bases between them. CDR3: CASSSNVNTEAFF. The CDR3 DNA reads TGCGCCAGCAGCTCTAACGTGAACACTGAAGCTTTCTTT. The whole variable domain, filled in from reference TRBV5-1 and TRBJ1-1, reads KAGVTQTPRYLIKTRGQQVTLSCSPISGHRSVSWYQQTPGQGLQFLFEYFSETQRNKGNFPGRFSGRQFSNSRSEMNVSTLELGDSALYLCASSSNVNTEAFFGQGTRLTVV.

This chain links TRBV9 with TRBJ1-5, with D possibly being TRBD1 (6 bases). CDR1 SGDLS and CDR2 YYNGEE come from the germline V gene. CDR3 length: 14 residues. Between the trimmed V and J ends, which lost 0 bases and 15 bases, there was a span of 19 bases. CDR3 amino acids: CASSVAERGGVRHF. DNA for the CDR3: TGTGCCAGCAGCGTAGCTGAAAGAGGGGGGGTAAGGCATTTT.

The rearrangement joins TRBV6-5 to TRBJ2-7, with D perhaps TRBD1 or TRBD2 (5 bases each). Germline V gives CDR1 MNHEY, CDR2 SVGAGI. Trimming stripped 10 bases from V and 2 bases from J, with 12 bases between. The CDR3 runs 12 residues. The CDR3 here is CATGDGPYEQYF. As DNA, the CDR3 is TGTGCCACCGGGGACGGGCCCTACGAGCAGTACTTC.

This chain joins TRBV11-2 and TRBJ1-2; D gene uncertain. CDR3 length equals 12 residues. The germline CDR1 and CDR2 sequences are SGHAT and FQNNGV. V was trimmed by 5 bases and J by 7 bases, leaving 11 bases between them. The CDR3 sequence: CASSPPGGGYTF. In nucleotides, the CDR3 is TGTGCCAGCAGCCCCCCAGGAGGTGGCTACACCTTC.

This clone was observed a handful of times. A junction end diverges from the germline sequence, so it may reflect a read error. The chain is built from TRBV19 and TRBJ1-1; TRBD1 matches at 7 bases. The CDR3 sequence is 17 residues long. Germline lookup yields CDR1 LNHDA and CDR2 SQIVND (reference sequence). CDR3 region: CASSKSTGAASNAEAFF. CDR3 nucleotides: TGTGCCAGTAGTAAAAGTACAGGGGCGGCCTCGAACGCTGAAGCTTTCTTT.

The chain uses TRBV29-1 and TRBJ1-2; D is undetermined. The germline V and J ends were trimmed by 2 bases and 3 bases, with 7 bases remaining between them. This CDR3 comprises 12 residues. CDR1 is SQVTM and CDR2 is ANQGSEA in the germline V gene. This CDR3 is CSVEKRDYGYTF. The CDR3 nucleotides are TGCAGCGTTGAAAAAAGGGACTATGGCTACACCTTC.

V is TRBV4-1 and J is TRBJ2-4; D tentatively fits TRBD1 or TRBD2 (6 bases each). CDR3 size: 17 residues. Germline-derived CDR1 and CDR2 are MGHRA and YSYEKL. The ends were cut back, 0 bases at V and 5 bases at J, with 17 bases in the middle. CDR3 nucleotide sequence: TGCGCCAGCAGCCAAGAACGGGGACCGGGGGCCCAAAACATTCAGTACTTC. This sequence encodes CASSQERGPGAQNIQYF.